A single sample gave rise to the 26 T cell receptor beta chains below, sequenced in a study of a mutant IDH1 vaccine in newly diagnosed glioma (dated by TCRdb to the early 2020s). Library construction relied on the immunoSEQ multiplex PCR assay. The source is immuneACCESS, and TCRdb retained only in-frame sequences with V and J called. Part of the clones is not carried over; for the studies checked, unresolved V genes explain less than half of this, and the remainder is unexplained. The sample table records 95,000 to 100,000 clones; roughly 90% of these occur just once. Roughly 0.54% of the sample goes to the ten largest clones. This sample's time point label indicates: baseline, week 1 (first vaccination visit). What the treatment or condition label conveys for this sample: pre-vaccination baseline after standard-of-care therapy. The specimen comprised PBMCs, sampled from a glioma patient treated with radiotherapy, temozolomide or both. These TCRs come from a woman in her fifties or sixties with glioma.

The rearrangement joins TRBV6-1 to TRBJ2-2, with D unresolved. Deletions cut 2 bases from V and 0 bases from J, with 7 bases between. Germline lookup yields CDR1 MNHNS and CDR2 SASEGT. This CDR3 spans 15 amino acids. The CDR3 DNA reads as TGTGCCAGCAGTGAAAACCTAGCGAACACCGGGGAGCTGTTTTTT. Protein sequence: CASSENLANTGELFF.

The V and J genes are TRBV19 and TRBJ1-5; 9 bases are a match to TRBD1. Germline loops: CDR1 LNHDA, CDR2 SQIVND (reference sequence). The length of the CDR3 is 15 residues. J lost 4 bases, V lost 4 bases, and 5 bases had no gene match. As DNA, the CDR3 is TGTGCCAGTAGTAAGGGACAGGGTTTGAATCAGCCCCAGCATTTT. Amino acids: CASSKGQGLNQPQHF.

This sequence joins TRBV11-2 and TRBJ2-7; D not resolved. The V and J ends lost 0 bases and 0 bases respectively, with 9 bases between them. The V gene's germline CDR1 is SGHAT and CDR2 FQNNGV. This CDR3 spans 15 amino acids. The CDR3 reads CASSLDPTASYEQYF. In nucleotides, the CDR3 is TGTGCCAGCAGCTTAGATCCTACGGCCTCCTACGAGCAGTACTTC.

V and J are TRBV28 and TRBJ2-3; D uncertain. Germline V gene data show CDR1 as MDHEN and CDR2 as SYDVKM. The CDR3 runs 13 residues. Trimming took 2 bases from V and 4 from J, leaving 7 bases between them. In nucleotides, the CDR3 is TGTGCCAGCAGTTTACCGGCGGCAGATACGCAGTATTTT. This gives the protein CASSLPAADTQYF.

The CDR3 is CASSGQRGREETQYF. The CDR3 coding sequence is TGTGCCAGCAGTGGCCAACGGGGGAGGGAAGAGACCCAGTACTTC. V gene TRBV28 combines with J gene TRBJ2-5; 7 bases are shared with TRBD2. Losses at the gene ends were 5 bases for V and 3 bases for J; bases not matched to a gene: 9. Germline V lookup: CDR1 MDHEN, CDR2 SYDVKM. The CDR3 covers 15 residues.

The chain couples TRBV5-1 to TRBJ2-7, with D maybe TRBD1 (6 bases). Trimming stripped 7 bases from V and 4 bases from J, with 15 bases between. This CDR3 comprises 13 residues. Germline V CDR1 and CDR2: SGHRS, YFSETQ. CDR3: CASRNPQGYEQYF. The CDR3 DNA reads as TGCGCCAGCCGAAATCCCCAGGGGTACGAGCAGTACTTC.

The CDR3 bases are TGTGCCAGCAGTGGGACAGGGAATCAGCCCCAGCATTTT. The encoded protein is CASSGTGNQPQHF. V gene TRBV28 combines with J gene TRBJ1-5, with 9 positions matching TRBD1. The CDR3 has 13 amino acids. Per germline, CDR1 MDHEN and CDR2 SYDVKM. The V gene end was trimmed by 5 bases and the J gene end by 4 bases; junction bases not matched to a gene: 0.

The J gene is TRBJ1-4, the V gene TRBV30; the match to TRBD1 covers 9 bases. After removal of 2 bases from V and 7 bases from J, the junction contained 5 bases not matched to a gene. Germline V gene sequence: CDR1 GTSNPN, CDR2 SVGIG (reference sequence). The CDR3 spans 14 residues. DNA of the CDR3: TGTGCCTGGAGTCTCGGACAGGGGCTTGAAAAACTGTTTTTT. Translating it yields CAWSLGQGLEKLFF. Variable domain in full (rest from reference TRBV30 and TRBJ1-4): SQTIHQWPATLVQPVGSPLSLECTVEGTSNPNLYWYRQAAGRGLQLLFYSVGIGQISSEVPQNLSASRPQDRQFILSSKKLLLSDSGFYLCAWSLGQGLEKLFFGSGTQLSVL.

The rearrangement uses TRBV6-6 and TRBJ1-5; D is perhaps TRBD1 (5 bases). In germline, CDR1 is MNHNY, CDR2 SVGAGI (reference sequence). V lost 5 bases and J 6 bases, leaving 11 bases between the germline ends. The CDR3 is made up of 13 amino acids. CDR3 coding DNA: TGTGCCAGCAGTAGTCAGGGAGGTCAGCCCCAGCATTTT. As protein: CASSSQGGQPQHF.

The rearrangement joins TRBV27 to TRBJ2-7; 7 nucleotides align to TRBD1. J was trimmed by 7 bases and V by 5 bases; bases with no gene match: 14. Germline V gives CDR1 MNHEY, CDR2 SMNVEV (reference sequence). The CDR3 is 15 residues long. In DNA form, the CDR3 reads TGTGCCAGCAGTCCCAGGACAGGCGGTGTGGGGGAGCAGTACTTC. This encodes CASSPRTGGVGEQYF.

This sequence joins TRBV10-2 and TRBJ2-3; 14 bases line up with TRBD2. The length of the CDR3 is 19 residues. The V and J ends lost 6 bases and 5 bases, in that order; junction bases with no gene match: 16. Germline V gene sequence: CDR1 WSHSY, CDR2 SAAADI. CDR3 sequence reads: CASSRLAGGSHPSGDTQYF. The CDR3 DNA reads TGCGCCAGCAGCCGACTAGCGGGAGGGTCCCACCCGTCCGGAGATACGCAGTATTTT.

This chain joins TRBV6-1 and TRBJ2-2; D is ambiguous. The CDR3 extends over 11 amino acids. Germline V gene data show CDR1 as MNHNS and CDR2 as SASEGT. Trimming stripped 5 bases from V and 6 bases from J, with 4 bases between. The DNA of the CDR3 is TGTGCCAGCAGTCCCGCCGGGGAGCTGTTTTTT. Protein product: CASSPAGELFF.

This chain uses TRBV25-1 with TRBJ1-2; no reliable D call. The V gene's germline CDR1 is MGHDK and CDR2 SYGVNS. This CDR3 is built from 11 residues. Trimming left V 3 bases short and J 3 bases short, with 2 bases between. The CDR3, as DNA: TGTGCCAGCAGTGAGCACTATGGCTACACCTTC. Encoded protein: CASSEHYGYTF.

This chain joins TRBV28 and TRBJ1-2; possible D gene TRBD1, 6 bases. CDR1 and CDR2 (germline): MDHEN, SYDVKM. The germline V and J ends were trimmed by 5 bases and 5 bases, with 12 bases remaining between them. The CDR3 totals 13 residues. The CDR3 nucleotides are TGTGCCAGCAGTCCGGGGACACCTTATGGCTACACCTTC. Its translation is CASSPGTPYGYTF.

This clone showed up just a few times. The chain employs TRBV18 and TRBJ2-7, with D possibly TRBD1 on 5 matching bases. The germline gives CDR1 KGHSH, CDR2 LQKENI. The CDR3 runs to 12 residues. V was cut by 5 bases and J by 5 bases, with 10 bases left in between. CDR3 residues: CASSAQGNEQYF. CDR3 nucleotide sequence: TGTGCCAGCTCAGCCCAGGGAAACGAGCAGTACTTC. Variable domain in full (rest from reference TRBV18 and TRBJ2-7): NAGVMQNPRHLVRRRGQEARLRCSPMKGHSHVYWYRQLPEEGLKFMVYLQKENIIDESGMPKERFSAEFPKEGPSILRIQQVVRGDSAAYFCASSAQGNEQYFGPGTRLTVT.

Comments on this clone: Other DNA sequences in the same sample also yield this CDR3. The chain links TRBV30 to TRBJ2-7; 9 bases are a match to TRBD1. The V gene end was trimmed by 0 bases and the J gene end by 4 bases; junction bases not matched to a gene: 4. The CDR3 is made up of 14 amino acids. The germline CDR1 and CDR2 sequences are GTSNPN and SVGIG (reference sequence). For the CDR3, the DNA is TGTGCCTGGAGTGTACAGGGGGCATCATACGAGCAGTACTTC. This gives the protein CAWSVQGASYEQYF. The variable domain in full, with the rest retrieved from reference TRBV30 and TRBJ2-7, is SQTIHQWPATLVQPVGSPLSLECTVEGTSNPNLYWYRQAAGRGLQLLFYSVGIGQISSEVPQNLSASRPQDRQFILSSKKLLLSDSGFYLCAWSVQGASYEQYFGPGTRLTVT.

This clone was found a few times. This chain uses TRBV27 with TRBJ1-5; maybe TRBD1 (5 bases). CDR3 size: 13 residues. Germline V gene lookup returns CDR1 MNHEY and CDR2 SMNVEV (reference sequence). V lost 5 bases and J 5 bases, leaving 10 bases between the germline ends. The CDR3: CASSLRGHQPQHF. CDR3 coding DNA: TGTGCCAGCAGTCTCCGGGGCCATCAGCCCCAGCATTTT.

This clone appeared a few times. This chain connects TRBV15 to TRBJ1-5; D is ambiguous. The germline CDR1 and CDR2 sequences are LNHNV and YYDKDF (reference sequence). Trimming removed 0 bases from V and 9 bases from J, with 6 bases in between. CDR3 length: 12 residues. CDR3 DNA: TGTGCCACCAGCAGAGATCACGGGCCCCAGCATTTT. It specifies CATSRDHGPQHF.

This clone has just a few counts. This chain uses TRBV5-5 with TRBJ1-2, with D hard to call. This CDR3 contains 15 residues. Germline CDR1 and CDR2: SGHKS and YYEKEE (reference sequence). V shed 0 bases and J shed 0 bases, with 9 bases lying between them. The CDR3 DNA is TGTGCCAGCAGCTTGGCCGGCGGTGCTAACTATGGCTACACCTTC. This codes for CASSLAGGANYGYTF.

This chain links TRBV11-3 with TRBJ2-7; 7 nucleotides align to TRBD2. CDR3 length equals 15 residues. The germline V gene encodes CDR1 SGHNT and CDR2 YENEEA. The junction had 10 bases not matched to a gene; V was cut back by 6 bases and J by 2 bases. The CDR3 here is CASRTLASGPYEQYF. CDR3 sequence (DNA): TGTGCCAGCAGGACCCTGGCTAGCGGACCCTACGAGCAGTACTTC.

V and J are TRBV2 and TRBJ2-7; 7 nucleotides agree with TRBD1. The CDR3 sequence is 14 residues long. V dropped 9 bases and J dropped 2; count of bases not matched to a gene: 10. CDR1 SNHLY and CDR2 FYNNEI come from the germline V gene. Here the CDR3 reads CASTGDSLTYEQYF. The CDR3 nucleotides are TGTGCCAGTACTGGGGACAGCCTTACCTACGAGCAGTACTTC.

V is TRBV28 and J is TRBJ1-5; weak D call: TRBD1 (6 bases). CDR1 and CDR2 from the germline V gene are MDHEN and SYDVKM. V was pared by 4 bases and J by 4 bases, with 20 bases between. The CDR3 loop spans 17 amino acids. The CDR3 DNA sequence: TGTGCCAGCAGTTCGGTCCTGCTAGGGACACAAAATCAGCCCCAGCATTTT. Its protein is CASSSVLLGTQNQPQHF.

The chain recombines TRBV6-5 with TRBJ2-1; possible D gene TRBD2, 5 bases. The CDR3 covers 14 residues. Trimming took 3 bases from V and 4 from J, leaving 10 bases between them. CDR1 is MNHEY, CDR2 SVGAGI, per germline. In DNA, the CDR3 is TGTGCCAGCAGTTATTCAAGCGGATACAATGAGCAGTTCTTC. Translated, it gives CASSYSSGYNEQFF.

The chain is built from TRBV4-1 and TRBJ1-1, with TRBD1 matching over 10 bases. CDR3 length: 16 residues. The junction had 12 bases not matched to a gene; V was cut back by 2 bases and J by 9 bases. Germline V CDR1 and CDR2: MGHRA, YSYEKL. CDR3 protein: CASSQPGTGAQSKAFF. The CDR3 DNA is TGCGCCAGCAGCCAACCGGGGACAGGGGCGCAGTCAAAAGCTTTCTTT.

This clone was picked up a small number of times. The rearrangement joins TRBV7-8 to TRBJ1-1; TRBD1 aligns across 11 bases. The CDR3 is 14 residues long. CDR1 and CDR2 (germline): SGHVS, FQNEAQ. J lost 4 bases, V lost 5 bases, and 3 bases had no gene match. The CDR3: CASSHGTGGTEAFF. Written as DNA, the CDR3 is TGTGCCAGCAGCCACGGGACAGGGGGCACTGAAGCTTTCTTT.

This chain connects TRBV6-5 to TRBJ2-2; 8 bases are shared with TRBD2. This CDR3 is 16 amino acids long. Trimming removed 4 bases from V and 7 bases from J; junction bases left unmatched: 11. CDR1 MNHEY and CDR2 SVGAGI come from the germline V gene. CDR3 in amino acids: CASSSPASGWSGELFF. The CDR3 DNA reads TGTGCCAGCAGTTCCCCGGCTAGCGGGTGGAGCGGGGAGCTGTTTTTT.